These 28 T cell receptor beta chains share one sample of origin, sequenced in a study of technical replicates of blood from several donors. Repertoires were generated with immunoSEQ multiplex PCR, while TCRdb's copy carries only in-frame clones and drops some. The sample records about 50,000 clones, roughly 90% being singletons. Source material: PBMCs. These receptors were taken from a human donor in good health. Some clones in this sample may be carry-over from other donors' samples.

J is TRBJ1-1 and V is TRBV7-9; TRBD1 agrees at 11 bases. Germline V gene data show CDR1 as SEHNR and CDR2 as FQNEAQ (reference sequence). The V gene end was trimmed by 3 bases and the J gene end by 8 bases; junction bases not matched to a gene: 2. The CDR3 totals 13 residues. This CDR3 is CASSFGTGGEAFF. Here the CDR3 DNA reads TGTGCCAGCAGCTTCGGGACAGGGGGGGAAGCTTTCTTT.

The chain has TRBV27 and TRBJ2-7; TRBD2 matches at 16 bases. The CDR3 contains 15 residues. The germline CDR1 and CDR2 sequences are MNHEY and SMNVEV (reference sequence). The V gene end was trimmed by 5 bases and the J gene end by 7 bases; junction bases not matched to a gene: 5. The CDR3 DNA reads as TGTGCCAGCAGTGGGACTAGCGGGGGGGCAGGGGAGCAGTACTTC. As protein: CASSGTSGGAGEQYF.

V and J are TRBV19 and TRBJ2-2; the D gene is possibly TRBD1 (5 bases). The CDR3 runs 14 residues. V dropped 2 bases and J dropped 7 bases, with 11 bases sitting between them. Germline CDR1 is LNHDA and CDR2 is SQIVND (reference sequence). The CDR3 loop reads CASSIQGRNGELFF. The CDR3 DNA reads as TGTGCCAGTAGTATACAGGGTAGGAACGGGGAGCTGTTTTTT.

This clone was counted a single time. This rearrangement joins TRBV30 to TRBJ1-2; 9 positions match TRBD1. This CDR3 has 14 residues. Unmatched junction bases numbered 4, after V lost 1 base and J lost 4 bases. CDR1 GTSNPN and CDR2 SVGIG come from the germline V gene (reference sequence). The CDR3 here is CAWSATGGLYGYTF. CDR3 DNA: TGTGCCTGGAGTGCGACAGGGGGACTCTATGGCTACACCTTC.

The chain is built from TRBV6-5 and TRBJ2-7; D not resolved. The CDR3 runs 14 residues. Germline V gene sequence: CDR1 MNHEY, CDR2 SVGAGI. V shed 6 bases and J shed 2 bases, with 14 bases lying between them. Here the CDR3 DNA reads TGTGCCAGCAGCCCTTGGGCCGTTGCCTACGAGCAGTACTTC. Translated: CASSPWAVAYEQYF.

This sequence joins TRBV11-2 and TRBJ2-1; D perhaps matches TRBD2 (6 bases). Trimming left V 1 base short and J 12 bases short, with 22 bases between. Germline V gene lookup returns CDR1 SGHAT and CDR2 FQNNGV. The CDR3 contains 16 residues. The CDR3 sequence: CASSLGRLANTGWQFF. CDR3 DNA: TGTGCCAGCAGCTTAGGCCGGCTAGCGAATACCGGTTGGCAGTTCTTC.

The rearrangement links TRBV6-6 to TRBJ2-2, with 8 bases fitting TRBD2. This CDR3 is built from 16 residues. Germline-derived CDR1 and CDR2 are MNHNY and SVGAGI (reference sequence). With V trimmed by 0 bases and J by 7 bases, 7 bases remained unmatched. The CDR3 spells CASSYSGLVTGGELFF. CDR3 DNA sequence: TGTGCCAGCAGTTACTCGGGACTAGTTACCGGCGGGGAGCTGTTTTTT.

This sequence joins TRBV14 and TRBJ1-5; weak D call: TRBD1 (6 bases). CDR3 size: 16 residues. The germline V gene has CDR1 SGHDN and CDR2 FVKESK. The V and J ends lost 4 bases and 3 bases respectively, with 16 bases between them. CDR3 amino acids: CASSRLLRDTNQPQHF. The CDR3 region has the DNA TGTGCCAGCAGCCGCCTCCTCAGGGACACCAATCAGCCCCAGCATTTT.

The chain uses TRBV13 and TRBJ1-3; D call uncertain. In germline, CDR1 is PRHDT, CDR2 FYEKMQ (reference sequence). This CDR3 comprises 14 residues. Trimming shortened V by 4 bases and J by 0 bases, and 7 bases separated the two germline ends. The CDR3 here is CASSSTSSGNTIYF. CDR3 DNA sequence: TGTGCCAGCAGCTCGACAAGCTCTGGAAACACCATATATTTT.

The chain couples TRBV6-5 to TRBJ2-1; TRBD2 is a possible D gene (6 bases). There are 12 residues in the CDR3. V gave up 5 bases and J gave up 9 bases, with 11 bases separating them. Germline lookup yields CDR1 MNHEY and CDR2 SVGAGI. CDR3 nucleotide sequence: TGTGCCAGCAGTGCGCAGGGAGGTGAGCAGTTCTTC. Protein: CASSAQGGEQFF.

The chain employs TRBV6-5 and TRBJ2-7, with TRBD2 matching over 9 bases. Germline V CDR1 and CDR2: MNHEY, SVGAGI. The CDR3 extends over 15 amino acids. J lost 3 bases, V lost 2 bases, and 5 bases had no gene match. CDR3 in amino acids: CASSYASSGNYEQYF. In nucleotides, the CDR3 is TGTGCCAGCAGTTACGCGTCTAGCGGGAACTACGAGCAGTACTTC.

V is TRBV7-9 and J is TRBJ2-5; tentative D call: TRBD1 (7 bases). Trimming pared 8 bases from V and 5 bases from J, leaving 15 bases between. This CDR3 has 13 amino acids. From germline, CDR1 is SEHNR and CDR2 FQNEAQ (reference sequence). CDR3: CASAQGGGETQYF. The CDR3 DNA sequence: TGTGCCAGCGCTCAGGGGGGCGGGGAGACCCAGTACTTC.

The chain recombines TRBV27 with TRBJ1-1; the match to TRBD1 covers 7 bases. This CDR3 region has 15 residues. The V segment lost 3 bases and the J segment 4 bases; nucleotides outside the gene matches: 8. CDR1 is MNHEY and CDR2 is SMNVEV in the germline V gene (reference sequence). The CDR3 is CASSFASGGFTEAFF. Here the CDR3 DNA reads TGTGCCAGCAGTTTCGCGTCAGGGGGATTCACTGAAGCTTTCTTT.

The chain recombines TRBV4-3 with TRBJ2-1; maybe TRBD2 (5 bases). V dropped 0 bases and J dropped 8 bases, with 23 bases sitting between them. CDR3 length: 18 residues. Germline CDR1 reads LGHNA; CDR2 reads YSLEER. The CDR3, as DNA: TGCGCCAGCAGCCAAGATCCCTCGCCGGAGGCGGGTAGGCATGAGCAGTTCTTC. Translation: CASSQDPSPEAGRHEQFF.

This chain joins TRBV7-9 and TRBJ2-2, with TRBD1 identical over 7 bases. This CDR3 is built from 15 residues. Germline V gene lookup returns CDR1 SEHNR and CDR2 FQNEAQ (reference sequence). After removal of 7 bases from V and 4 bases from J, the junction contained 9 bases not matched to a gene. This CDR3 is CASTFSGQVTGELFF. In nucleotides, the CDR3 is TGTGCCAGCACCTTTTCCGGACAGGTCACCGGGGAGCTGTTTTTT.

The chain has TRBV18 and TRBJ2-7, with D tentatively TRBD2 (6 bases). This CDR3 is built from 16 residues. From germline, CDR1 is KGHSH and CDR2 LQKENI. Trimming left V 1 base short and J 2 bases short, with 15 bases between. The CDR3 DNA follows: TGTGCCAGCTCACCACTCCCGGGGGTCCCTCCCTACGAGCAGTACTTC. Its protein is CASSPLPGVPPYEQYF.

The rearrangement links TRBV18 to TRBJ1-1; D is uncertain. V was shortened by 5 bases and J by 4 bases, with 14 bases between the two germline ends. Germline values: CDR1 KGHSH, CDR2 LQKENI. CDR3 length: 14 residues. The CDR3 protein is CASSGPTAGTEAFF. For the CDR3, the DNA is TGTGCCAGCTCAGGCCCTACCGCGGGCACTGAAGCTTTCTTT. Based on the CDR3 plus reference TRBV18 and TRBJ1-1, the full variable domain is NAGVMQNPRHLVRRRGQEARLRCSPMKGHSHVYWYRQLPEEGLKFMVYLQKENIIDESGMPKERFSAEFPKEGPSILRIQQVVRGDSAAYFCASSGPTAGTEAFFGQGTRLTVV.

This chain connects TRBV6-5 to TRBJ2-5; 13 bases agree with TRBD2. The CDR3 is 15 residues long. The ends lost 6 bases at V and 5 bases at J; junction bases unmatched: 6. From germline, CDR1 is MNHEY and CDR2 SVGAGI. CDR3 sequence: CASSILAGGGETQYF. In DNA, the CDR3 is TGTGCCAGCAGCATACTAGCGGGAGGGGGGGAGACCCAGTACTTC.

The V call is TRBV28, the J call TRBJ2-3; D call uncertain. Germline loops: CDR1 MDHEN, CDR2 SYDVKM. V lost 4 bases, J lost 7 bases, and 9 bases lay in between. The CDR3 consists of 12 residues. The CDR3 DNA reads TGTGCCAGCAGTTCGTCCTGGCATACGCAGTATTTT. Protein product: CASSSSWHTQYF.

The DNA of the CDR3 is TGTGCCAGCAGAGAATCAGGGATTTATAGCAATCAGCCCCAGCATTTT. Protein: CASRESGIYSNQPQHF. V is TRBV2 and J is TRBJ1-5; weak D call: TRBD1 (5 bases). The CDR3 has 16 residues. The V end lost 6 bases, the J end lost 0 bases, and 15 bases lay between the germline ends. Germline CDR1 SNHLY, CDR2 FYNNEI.

This clone was observed a handful of times. This sequence joins TRBV6-4 and TRBJ1-2; no clear D gene. Trimming shortened V by 6 bases and J by 4 bases, and 15 bases separated the two germline ends. Germline CDR1 MRHNA, CDR2 SNTAGT. This CDR3 is built from 14 residues. The CDR3 coding sequence is TGTGCCAGCAGAGCCCTCCCGGGAGGCTATGGCTACACCTTC. As protein: CASRALPGGYGYTF.

This chain joins TRBV19 and TRBJ2-1; no firm D call. This CDR3 has 13 amino acids. The germline V gene has CDR1 LNHDA and CDR2 SQIVND (reference sequence). Trimming left V 0 bases short and J 5 bases short, with 5 bases between. The CDR3, as DNA: TGTGCCAGTAGTATAGATCAGAACAATGAGCAGTTCTTC. The encoded protein is CASSIDQNNEQFF.

This chain links TRBV7-9 with TRBJ2-2; 7 nucleotides agree with TRBD2. Germline-derived CDR1 and CDR2 are SEHNR and FQNEAQ (reference sequence). The CDR3 has 16 amino acids. Trimming removed 1 base from V and 1 base from J; junction bases left unmatched: 3. The CDR3 DNA reads as TGTGCCAGCAGCTTAGATGGCGGGGGGAACACCGGGGAGCTGTTTTTT. It specifies CASSLDGGGNTGELFF.

The genes are TRBV12-5 and TRBJ2-1; 7 bases are a match to TRBD2. The germline CDR1 and CDR2 sequences are LGHNT and FRNRAP. Losses at the gene ends were 7 bases for V and 6 bases for J; bases not matched to a gene: 15. This CDR3 contains 16 residues. The CDR3 region is CASVLRGGSLGNEQFF. Here the CDR3 DNA reads TGTGCTAGTGTTCTACGGGGCGGGAGTTTGGGCAATGAGCAGTTCTTC. Full variable domain (missing parts from reference TRBV12-5 and TRBJ2-1): DARVTQTPRHKVTEMGQEVTMRCQPILGHNTVFWYRQTMMQGLELLAYFRNRAPLDDSGMPKDRFSAEMPDATLATLKIQPSEPRDSAVYFCASVLRGGSLGNEQFFGPGTRLTVL.

CDR3 loop: CASSLRPEGRNTEAFF. In DNA form, the CDR3 reads TGTGCCAGCAGTTTACGACCGGAGGGCAGGAACACTGAAGCTTTCTTT. The V gene is TRBV27, the J gene TRBJ1-1; D gene ambiguous. This CDR3 has 16 residues. Germline V gene data show CDR1 as MNHEY and CDR2 as SMNVEV (reference sequence). The V end lost 2 bases, the J end lost 1 base, and 14 bases lay between the germline ends.

The rearrangement joins TRBV4-2 to TRBJ2-7; TRBD2 aligns across 8 bases. Germline loops: CDR1 LGHNA, CDR2 YNFKEQ. The CDR3 sequence is 15 residues long. Trimming removed 1 base from V and 2 bases from J; junction bases left unmatched: 4. The CDR3 is CASSQGDSGTYEQYF. CDR3 nucleotide sequence: TGTGCCAGCAGCCAAGGCGATAGCGGGACCTACGAGCAGTACTTC.

The chain uses TRBV5-6 and TRBJ1-6; D gene ambiguous. Per the germline V gene, CDR1 is SGHDT and CDR2 is YYEEEE. This CDR3 has 16 amino acids. V was trimmed by 4 bases and J by 10 bases, leaving 21 bases between them. The CDR3 reads CASSPLGGSRGSPLHF. The CDR3 DNA reads as TGTGCCAGCAGCCCGTTGGGAGGCTCAAGAGGATCACCCCTCCACTTT.

This clone has just one count. The genes are TRBV19 and TRBJ1-3; no clear D. Germline V CDR1 and CDR2: LNHDA, SQIVND (reference sequence). Trimming took off 4 bases at V and 4 bases at J, with 14 bases between the two ends. This CDR3 has 15 amino acids. The DNA of the CDR3 is TGTGCCAGTAGTACCCCTGATCTCAGAGGAAACACCATATATTTT. It codes for CASSTPDLRGNTIYF.